The subject of this entry is one T cell receptor (beta chain). Its antigen is unknown. No quality values exist for individual bases; no much larger clone is one base distant. This sample is drawn from a study of beta chain features in type 1 diabetes (dated by TCRdb to 2016 to 2019). As for the study more broadly: Mean age, gender distribution, total cell number and subset yield were not different between patients and healthy donors. A total of 90 million to 130 million sorted cells were examined across all samples, and a strong correlation was observed between cell number per subset and RNA yield. The study compared the TCRB repertoires of sorted circulating CD4+ T cell subsets in recently diagnosed type 1 diabetes patients with those in matched healthy donors. Regulatory and stem cell-like memory subsets were obtained from only 8 patients and roughly eight healthy donors, while naive and central memory subsets were obtained from all 30 or so donors. Overall results and qualifications from the work: Shorter templates might be favored by PCR, yet because patient and control samples were amplified and corrected together, any such skew would affect both groups equally. Sequencing cDNA rather than genomic DNA could over-represent highly expressing activated cells, although activation and CD3 levels did not differ between groups. A moderate but significant shortening of TCRB CDR3 length was observed in type 1 diabetes patients in all four CD4+ subsets. Fewer insertions and more nucleotide deletions at VDJ recombination sites were observed in patients with type 1 diabetes, implying thymic rearrangement abnormalities. Naive, central memory and regulatory TCRB repertoires appeared more similar among patients than among healthy donors. HLA sub-analyses involved small numbers of individuals, so any influence of HLA type on TCRB rearrangement remained unresolved.

A single peripheral blood draw of approximately 120 mL on average was collected from each donor into heparinised tubes. A BD FACSAria II and a panel including CD45RO, CCR7, CD25, CD127, CD95 and CD27 were used to sort naive, central memory, regulatory and stem cell-like memory CD4+ T cells. A purity above 95% was achieved for all sorted populations. PBMCs were isolated immediately by Lymphoprep density gradient centrifugation and stained directly without culture. So that batch effects would be minimized, each experiment stained and sorted samples in pairs, pairing one healthy donor with one patient. The High Capacity cDNA Reverse Transcription Kit was used to reverse transcribe all of the isolated RNA, meaning that expressed TCRB transcripts were what got sequenced. Naive, central memory and regulatory T cell samples underwent deep immunoSEQ sequencing, averaging roughly 3.4 million total reads per sample. After sorted cells were lysed in RLT buffer, RNA was extracted with DNase-treated RNeasy Micro or Mini kits, with the choice depending on cell number. Each cell subset was processed on its own to prevent cross-contamination, while patient and healthy donor samples were processed together. The immunoSEQ multiplex PCR was used to amplify TCRB sequences from cDNA, yielding 87-bp fragments that span the CDR3 region. The amplicons were sequenced using the Illumina HiSeq platform. The authors' pipeline ran thus. PCR bias was computationally corrected using synthetic template baselines, reads within Hamming distance 2 were collapsed, and singletons that could not be merged were discarded. Reads were aligned against IMGT to assign V, D and J genes, CDR3 length and insertions or deletions at six rearrangement sites. Within each subset, clonotype counts were normalized to sorted cell number, and only after that were true diversity and Gini coefficients computed with the tcR R package. The overlap coefficient, calculated on TCRB nucleotide sequences, was used to measure repertoire sharing. Out-of-frame TCRB sequences from naive cells were analyzed to stand in for the pre-selection repertoire. The table was pulled from immuneACCESS by TCRdb, which kept in-frame rearrangements only. Such tables lose some clones; where checked, under half of the loss comes from unresolved V genes, and the rest has no known cause. That table furnishes V, J and clone size, whereas the DNA furnished D and trimming. The sample includes some 660,000 clones, with around 15% observed a single time. The top ten constitute around 0.04% of the sample.

This clonotype was obtained from a man younger than 30 with type 1 diabetes. The specimen was naive CD4+ T cells from blood. In the paper's terms, the cell subset or site label means: true naive CD4+ T cells.

Here is the DNA: TGTGCCACCAGCAGAGATCATAGGGATCAGCCCCAGCATTTT. It translates to CATSRDHRDQPQHF. The sequence joins TRBV15 to TRBJ1-5, with the identity of the D gene unclear. The germline V gene (reference sequence) yields LNHNV for CDR1 and YYDKDF for CDR2. From the cysteine through the phenylalanine, the CDR3 covers 14 amino acids. Kept here is only the CDR3 DNA, which spans 42 bases and is read in frame from base 1. Trimming removed 0 bases from V and 5 bases from J, leaving 8 bases between the germline ends.